Listed here are 14 T cell receptor beta chains from one sample, sequenced in a study of T-cell reconstitution after alpha-beta-depleted transplantation in children. Study-level results: Hyperexpanded clones declined; after one year, newly produced T cells mostly supplied diversity.

Preparation of the TCRbeta library was carried out with unique molecular identifiers. TCRdb independently ran MiXCR on the PCR reads; one entry per CDR3 protein. Among fewer than 350,000 distinct CDR3 sequences, 6% to 10% were seen once, and the ten largest hold about 8.2%. For these receptors, no antigen is known. The specimen was peripheral blood, collected 360 days after TCRalphabeta/CD19-depleted stem cell transplant. These receptors were obtained from a female patient aged 2-9 years who had a stem cell transplant for Fanconi anemia, so the T cells may come from the graft donor.

Ten or more counts support this clonotype. V usage is TRBV13 and J usage is TRBJ2-7, with 8 bases identical to TRBD1. Per the germline V gene, CDR1 is PRHDT and CDR2 is FYEKMQ (reference sequence). The CDR3 extends over 13 amino acids. V shed 5 bases, J shed 3 bases, and the junction held 3 bases outside the gene matches. The CDR3 sequence is CASSPDRGYEQYF. In DNA, the CDR3 is TGTGCCAGCAGCCCCGACAGGGGCTACGAGCAGTACTTC.

This clonotype was detected ten times or more. The rearrangement joins TRBV12-3 or TRBV12-4 to TRBJ1-5; no reliable D call. The length of the CDR3 is 13 residues. V was clipped by 1 base and J by 6 bases, with 7 bases between them. The CDR3 loop is CASSLVLGQPQHF. The CDR3, as DNA: TGTGCCAGCAGTTTAGTCTTGGGTCAGCCCCAGCATTTT.

In its sample, this clonotype was seen many times. The chain has TRBV28 and TRBJ2-7; D is unclear. Germline-derived CDR1 and CDR2 are MDHEN and SYDVKM. Trimming shortened V by 4 bases and J by 0 bases, and 10 bases separated the two germline ends. The CDR3 extends over 14 amino acids. The CDR3 nucleotides are TGTGCCAGCAGTTGGGCCTCAAGCTCCTACGAGCAGTACGTC. It is translated as CASSWASSSYEQYV.

V usage is TRBV20-1 and J usage is TRBJ1-2; 9 bases fit TRBD1. The CDR3 has 15 residues. Germline assignment: CDR1 DFQATT and CDR2 SNEGSKA (reference sequence). The V gene end was trimmed by 1 base and the J gene end by 5 bases; junction bases not matched to a gene: 8. The CDR3 sequence is CSARGVGTGNYGYTF. The CDR3 nucleotides read TGCAGTGCTAGAGGGGTGGGGACAGGGAATTATGGCTACACCTTC.

The table lists this clonotype with many counts. This chain uses TRBV6-4 with TRBJ1-6; TRBD1 might be the D (5 bases). The germline CDR1 and CDR2 sequences are MRHNA and SNTAGT. This CDR3 has 13 amino acids. V dropped 5 bases and J dropped 7 bases, with 9 bases sitting between them. CDR3 loop: CASSNDRNSPLHF. CDR3 in DNA: TGTGCCAGCAGTAACGACAGAAATTCACCCCTCCACTTT.

This clonotype was seen at least ten times. The chain couples TRBV6-1 to TRBJ2-3; D unclear. The CDR3 sequence is 16 residues long. With 6 bases removed from V and 2 bases from J, the gap between germline ends came to 18 bases. Germline V gives CDR1 MNHNS, CDR2 SASEGT. This chain's CDR3 is CASSLIRAVNTDTQYF. The DNA of the CDR3 is TGTGCCAGCAGCCTAATACGGGCGGTGAACACAGATACGCAGTATTTT.

This clonotype was found a few times. This rearrangement joins TRBV7-3 to TRBJ2-3; D is tentatively TRBD1 or TRBD2 (5 bases each). V lost 5 bases, J lost 2 bases, and 17 bases lay in between. This CDR3 has 16 residues. CDR1 SGHTA and CDR2 FQGTGA come from the germline V gene. The CDR3 loop is CASSPQGVRATDTQYF. The CDR3 DNA is TGTGCCAGCAGCCCGCAGGGAGTGAGGGCCACAGATACGCAGTATTTT.

This clonotype was detected only a few times. This chain uses TRBV30 with TRBJ2-1, with TRBD1 matching over 7 bases. The CDR3 consists of 16 residues. The V gene's germline CDR1 is GTSNPN and CDR2 SVGIG (reference sequence). The junction had 13 bases not matched to a gene; V was cut back by 4 bases and J by 4 bases. The CDR3 here is CAWMAHTGVLYNEQFF. The CDR3 coding sequence is TGTGCCTGGATGGCCCATACAGGGGTCCTTTACAATGAGCAGTTCTTC.

This clonotype was detected only a few times. This rearrangement joins TRBV20-1 to TRBJ1-5; D might be TRBD1 (6 bases). This CDR3 is 15 amino acids long. The V end lost 3 bases, the J end lost 6 bases, and 18 bases lay between the germline ends. CDR1 and CDR2 from the germline V gene are DFQATT and SNEGSKA (reference sequence). The CDR3 DNA follows: TGCAGTGCTAGGGGAGGCAGGGGTCTAAGTCAGCCCCAGCATTTT. This sequence encodes CSARGGRGLSQPQHF.

This clonotype was seen a handful of times. V gene TRBV3-1 combines with J gene TRBJ1-5; D is uncertain. Germline values: CDR1 LGHDT, CDR2 YNNKEL (reference sequence). There are 14 residues in the CDR3. Trimming cost V 2 bases and J 4 bases, with 9 bases left between them. Written as DNA, the CDR3 is TGTGCCAGCAGCCAACGTCTTATGAATCAGCCCCAGCATTTT. The encoded protein is CASSQRLMNQPQHF.

This clonotype was recorded a few times. The CDR3 loop is CASSQAVAGESSYNEQFF. CDR3 in DNA: TGTGCCAGCAGCCAAGCGGTGGCGGGGGAAAGCTCCTACAATGAGCAGTTCTTC. This sequence joins TRBV3-1 and TRBJ2-1, with 7 positions matching TRBD2. The CDR3 length is 18 residues. Trimming cost V 1 base and J 0 bases; bases outside gene matches: 9. Germline assignment: CDR1 LGHDT and CDR2 YNNKEL (reference sequence).

This chain connects TRBV28 to TRBJ1-3; D call uncertain. Germline CDR1 MDHEN, CDR2 SYDVKM. V dropped 5 bases and J dropped 1 base, with 12 bases sitting between them. The CDR3 runs 15 residues. The CDR3 nucleotides are TGTGCCAGCAGTCCCACGGGGTTTTCTGGAAACACCATATATTTT. Translated: CASSPTGFSGNTIYF.

This clonotype was found a few times. The rearrangement joins TRBV20-1 to TRBJ1-5; D ambiguous. V shed 6 bases and J shed 4 bases, with 16 bases lying between them. CDR3 length: 14 residues. Germline-derived CDR1 and CDR2 are DFQATT and SNEGSKA (reference sequence). Here the CDR3 DNA reads TGCAGTGCGGAATATGGACGGCTGAATCAGCCCCAGCATTTT. Amino acid sequence: CSAEYGRLNQPQHF.

The chain employs TRBV20-1 and TRBJ1-1; D possibly corresponds to TRBD1 (5 bases). V lost 5 bases and J 1 base, leaving 17 bases between the germline ends. Germline loops: CDR1 DFQATT, CDR2 SNEGSKA (reference sequence). This CDR3 has 15 amino acids. CDR3 amino acids: CSASGSGSPNTEAFF. DNA of the CDR3: TGCAGTGCTTCCGGTTCAGGGTCACCGAACACTGAAGCTTTCTTT.